This T cell receptor (beta chain) comes out of a study of cytomegalovirus exposure and HLA in healthy donors. Whole-study results and caveats: Versus the roughly 690-donor mean, an Asian-associated ancestry cluster reportedly showed fewer N-insertions in a later analysis.

PCR amplification relied on 60 Vbeta primers (plus 13 Jbeta primers). Some clones are missing from TCRdb's copy, which holds only in-frame ones; the method was immunoSEQ multiplex PCR. The sample holds 99,000 or so clones; around 76% are singletons and the top ten take 7.5% to 9%. Of note for this clone: Its antigen is not identified.

The CDR3 sequence is 15 residues long. J gave up 6 bases and V 3 bases, and 10 bases lay outside the gene matches. The germline V gene encodes CDR1 SGHAT and CDR2 FQNNGV. Specimen: PBMCs. This chain connects TRBV11-2 to TRBJ2-7, with 8 positions matching TRBD1. The source is a man between 35 and 55 years old in good health and CMV-seropositive. CDR3 bases: TGTGCCAGCAGCTTTCGGACAGGGAGTGCTTTCGAGCAGTACTTC. Translated: CASSFRTGSAFEQYF.